The 4 T cell receptor beta chains listed next were all sequenced from one sample in a study of T cells in Graves' hyperthyroidism and ophthalmopathy. TCR beta CDR3 regions were amplified from RNA transcripts. First-round RT-PCR targeting the TCR CDR3 was performed with the HTBI primer set. TCRdb passed the multiplex PCR reads through MiXCR, listing each CDR3 protein once. The sample includes over 450,000 distinct CDR3 sequences, approximately 17% of them seen just once. What was sequenced was blood. These receptors came from a woman aged 18-35 years with Graves' ophthalmopathy.

In this sample, this clonotype turned up many times. V usage is TRBV28 and J usage is TRBJ2-2; 9 bases line up with TRBD1. Unmatched junction bases numbered 4, after V lost 3 bases and J lost 5 bases. Germline lookup yields CDR1 MDHEN and CDR2 SYDVKM. This CDR3 is built from 15 residues. The CDR3 loop is CASSFATGGTGELFF. The CDR3 DNA reads as TGTGCCAGCAGTTTCGCGACAGGGGGTACCGGGGAGCTGTTTTTT.

In its sample, this clonotype was seen many times. The chain is built from TRBV27 and TRBJ2-1; 7 nucleotides line up with TRBD1. The CDR3 runs to 15 residues. Looked up from germline, CDR1 is MNHEY and CDR2 is SMNVEV (reference sequence). V dropped 3 bases and J dropped 2; count of bases not matched to a gene: 4. The CDR3 DNA follows: TGTGCCAGCAGTTTTACAGGGGATACCTACAATGAGCAGTTCTTC. Its protein is CASSFTGDTYNEQFF.

This clonotype was picked up many times. CDR3 loop: CASRPGTSNTGELFF. DNA of the CDR3: TGCGCCAGCAGGCCCGGGACAAGTAACACCGGGGAGCTGTTTTTT. The chain joins TRBV5-1 to TRBJ2-2; the D gene is possibly TRBD1 (6 bases). The V end was cut by 5 bases, the J end by 2 bases, with 13 bases between. The CDR3 length is 15 residues. From germline, CDR1 is SGHRS and CDR2 YFSETQ.

This clonotype was seen a handful of times. This chain's CDR3 is CSARELTGGGYEQYF. CDR3 DNA: TGCAGTGCTAGAGAACTCACAGGGGGCGGGTACGAGCAGTACTTC. The V gene is TRBV20-1, the J gene TRBJ2-7; TRBD1 aligns across 9 bases. The germline V gene has CDR1 DFQATT and CDR2 SNEGSKA (reference sequence). The length of the CDR3 is 15 residues. The junction had 7 bases not matched to a gene; V was cut back by 0 bases and J by 4 bases.